A single sample gave rise to the 29 T cell receptor beta chains below, sequenced in a study of post-analysis software for immune sequencing data. Study results and caveats: Relative to controls, patients had five TRBV segments at higher frequency, with TRBV5-6, TRBV5-1 and TRBV20-1 among these.

No cognate antigen is known for these TCRs. cDNA libraries of TCR beta carried unique molecular identifiers. TCRdb itself ran the PCR reads through MiXCR, one entry per CDR3 protein. There are about 500,000 distinct CDR3 sequences in the sample; 40% to 55% occur only once, and over 10% lies in the top ten. Source material: blood. Receptors were obtained from a girl between 5 and 17 years old with multiple sclerosis.

The V gene is TRBV13, the J gene TRBJ2-7; D ambiguous. V was shortened by 2 bases and J by 4 bases, with 15 bases between the two germline ends. The CDR3 totals 15 residues. Germline V gives CDR1 PRHDT, CDR2 FYEKMQ (reference sequence). For the CDR3, the DNA is TGTGCCAGCAGCTTACCGACGGAATCCCCATACGAGCAGTACTTC. Residues: CASSLPTESPYEQYF.

The V call is TRBV6-5, the J call TRBJ1-2, with D perhaps TRBD1 (6 bases). CDR1 and CDR2 (germline): MNHEY, SVGAGI. V was pared by 6 bases and J by 4 bases, with 18 bases between. CDR3 length: 15 amino acids. CDR3 nucleotides: TGTGCCAGCAGGCCCCGGGACCCAGGGGCCTATGGCTACACCTTC. Translated: CASRPRDPGAYGYTF.

This clonotype has more than one count but fewer than ten. This sequence joins TRBV7-9 and TRBJ2-1; TRBD1 aligns across 8 bases. Germline assignment: CDR1 SEHNR and CDR2 FQNEAQ (reference sequence). There are 16 residues in the CDR3. V lost 5 bases and J lost 3; bases outside the gene matches: 9. This chain's CDR3 is CASSRIQGGNYNEQFF. The CDR3 region has the DNA TGTGCCAGCAGCAGAATACAGGGGGGAAACTACAATGAGCAGTTCTTC.

This clonotype was found a few times. The chain uses TRBV18 and TRBJ2-6; D possibly corresponds to TRBD2 (5 bases). The V end lost 3 bases, the J end lost 15 bases, and 9 bases lay between the germline ends. The germline gives CDR1 KGHSH, CDR2 LQKENI. This CDR3 is 11 amino acids long. The CDR3 here is CASSPTEDLTF. For the CDR3, the DNA is TGTGCCAGCTCACCGACGGAGGACCTGACTTTC.

The V gene is TRBV20-1, the J gene TRBJ2-1; 8 bases agree with TRBD2. CDR3 length equals 15 residues. Trimming removed 6 bases from V and 0 bases from J; junction bases left unmatched: 7. Germline lookup yields CDR1 DFQATT and CDR2 SNEGSKA (reference sequence). This CDR3 is CSASSGTTSYNEQFF. The CDR3 nucleotides read TGCAGTGCAAGTAGCGGGACTACCTCCTACAATGAGCAGTTCTTC.

The chain couples TRBV5-1 to TRBJ1-6; unclear D gene. Trimming shortened V by 0 bases and J by 8 bases, and 12 bases separated the two germline ends. CDR3 size: 15 residues. Germline values: CDR1 SGHRS, CDR2 YFSETQ. CDR3 protein: CASSLDTLDYSPLHF. The DNA of the CDR3 is TGCGCCAGCAGCTTGGATACATTGGATTATTCACCCCTCCACTTT.

This clonotype occurred a few times. The V call is TRBV7-2, the J call TRBJ1-1; the D is unclear. The CDR3 runs 15 residues. Per the germline V gene, CDR1 is SGHTA and CDR2 is FQGNSA. Trimming removed 0 bases from V and 6 bases from J, with 14 bases in between. This CDR3 reads CASSLAAGQSAEAFF. As DNA, the CDR3 is TGTGCCAGCAGCTTAGCGGCAGGTCAGAGCGCTGAAGCTTTCTTT.

The chain couples TRBV11-2 to TRBJ2-7, with 10 bases aligning to TRBD2. This CDR3 has 19 amino acids. V shed 2 bases, J shed 4 bases, and the junction held 17 bases outside the gene matches. Germline CDR1 is SGHAT and CDR2 is FQNNGV. For the CDR3, the DNA is TGTGCCAGCAGCTTATCAACAACCCTTTTAGCGGGAGGAGGGTACGAGCAGTACTTC. Protein: CASSLSTTLLAGGGYEQYF.

This clonotype was counted a few times. The chain joins TRBV6-5 to TRBJ2-7; 11 bases align to TRBD2. The CDR3 contains 15 residues. Germline loops: CDR1 MNHEY, CDR2 SVGAGI. The junction had 9 bases not matched to a gene; V was cut back by 8 bases and J by 3 bases. CDR3 bases: TGTGCCAGCGGGCTAGCGGGAGGATCCTACTACGAGCAGTACTTC. It specifies CASGLAGGSYYEQYF.

The chain recombines TRBV7-2 with TRBJ2-3; D is undetermined. Germline CDR1 and CDR2: SGHTA and FQGNSA. The CDR3 contains 13 residues. Trimming pared 5 bases from V and 2 bases from J, leaving 8 bases between. The CDR3 DNA reads TGTGCCAGCAGCCCCGTGTACACAGATACGCAGTATTTT. This encodes CASSPVYTDTQYF.

This clonotype appeared a few times. The CDR3, as DNA: TGTGCCAGCGGGACTAGCGGGACCCCGGGGGGGAATGAGCAGTTCTTC. It translates to CASGTSGTPGGNEQFF. The rearrangement joins TRBV28 to TRBJ2-1; 13 bases align to TRBD2. V shed 8 bases, J shed 7 bases, and the junction held 11 bases outside the gene matches. CDR3 length equals 16 residues. Germline V gene lookup returns CDR1 MDHEN and CDR2 SYDVKM.

The chain is built from TRBV10-3 and TRBJ2-3; 11 bases are shared with TRBD2. This CDR3 comprises 14 residues. J gave up 5 bases and V 8 bases, and 6 bases lay outside the gene matches. From germline, CDR1 is ENHRY and CDR2 SYGVKD. CDR3 sequence (DNA): TGTGCCATCGCCACGGGGACTAGCGGAGATACGCAGTATTTT. It is translated as CAIATGTSGDTQYF.

The chain is built from TRBV3-1 and TRBJ2-1; possible D gene TRBD2, 7 bases. This CDR3 is built from 16 residues. Germline CDR1 is LGHDT and CDR2 is YNNKEL (reference sequence). Trimming pared 0 bases from V and 7 bases from J, leaving 16 bases between. The CDR3 sequence: CASSQDVAGAMNEQFF. DNA for the CDR3: TGTGCCAGCAGCCAAGACGTTGCGGGGGCCATGAATGAGCAGTTCTTC.

The chain uses TRBV5-1 and TRBJ2-1; D might be TRBD2 (6 bases). The CDR3 runs to 16 residues. Per germline, CDR1 SGHRS and CDR2 YFSETQ. Trimming took 3 bases from V and 0 from J, leaving 13 bases between them. The CDR3 reads CASSSVSGFSYNEQFF. The CDR3 DNA reads as TGCGCCAGCAGCTCGGTGAGCGGGTTCTCCTACAATGAGCAGTTCTTC.

CDR3 region: CASSPGLAGLSYEQYF. In DNA, the CDR3 is TGCGCCAGCAGCCCCGGACTAGCGGGTCTCTCCTACGAGCAGTACTTC. The chain has TRBV4-3 and TRBJ2-5; 11 bases align to TRBD2. The assigned J gene may be wrong: the sequence end matches TRBJ2-7 better. Germline V gene lookup returns CDR1 LGHNA and CDR2 YSLEER. CDR3 length: 16 residues.

The V call is TRBV29-1, the J call TRBJ1-2, with D uncertain. CDR1 SQVTM and CDR2 ANQGSEA come from the germline V gene. The CDR3 has 13 amino acids. V was cut by 3 bases and J by 1 base, with 9 bases left in between. This CDR3 is CSVDNANNYGYTF. Here the CDR3 DNA reads TGCAGCGTTGACAATGCTAATAACTATGGCTACACCTTC.

A single count supports this clonotype. The chain has TRBV28 and TRBJ2-1, with D possibly being TRBD1 or TRBD2 (6 bases each). V was shortened by 7 bases and J by 5 bases, with 18 bases between the two germline ends. This CDR3 is 15 amino acids long. The germline V gene encodes CDR1 MDHEN and CDR2 SYDVKM. The CDR3 DNA sequence: TGTGCCAGCACCCAGGGGTTAGCGGAGGACAATGAGCAGTTCTTC. It yields the protein CASTQGLAEDNEQFF. Combining the CDR3 with reference TRBV28 and TRBJ2-1 gives the whole variable domain DVKVTQSSRYLVKRTGEKVFLECVQDMDHENMFWYRQDPGLGLRLIYFSYDVKMKEKGDIPEGYSVSREKKERFSLILESASTNQTSMYLCASTQGLAEDNEQFFGPGTRLTVL.

V gene TRBV6-1 combines with J gene TRBJ2-3; D is unclear. The CDR3 covers 13 residues. Germline lookup yields CDR1 MNHNS and CDR2 SASEGT. The germline V and J ends were trimmed by 6 bases and 2 bases, with 9 bases remaining between them. The CDR3 DNA is TGTGCCAGCAGGCCCGACGTCACAGATACGCAGTATTTT. Amino acids: CASRPDVTDTQYF.

This sequence joins TRBV6-4 and TRBJ2-2; D may correspond to TRBD1 or TRBD2 (5 bases each). Trimming removed 3 bases at V and 6 bases at J, with 8 bases between. Germline values: CDR1 MRHNA, CDR2 SNTAGT. The CDR3 runs to 13 residues. The DNA for the CDR3 is TGTGCCAGCAGTGAAGGGGACGCCGGGGAGCTGTTTTTT. Its protein is CASSEGDAGELFF.

This clonotype was counted a few times. The chain links TRBV5-6 to TRBJ2-7, with no clear D. V shed 3 bases and J shed 0 bases, with 7 bases lying between them. The CDR3 has 13 residues. Per germline, CDR1 SGHDT and CDR2 YYEEEE. CDR3 nucleotide sequence: TGTGCCAGCAGCTGGGCTAGCTCCTACGAGCAGTACTTC. Protein sequence: CASSWASSYEQYF.

V gene TRBV6-7 combines with J gene TRBJ2-5; D not resolved. TRBV6-7 is an open reading frame, and its role is uncertain. The V end was cut by 2 bases, the J end by 2 bases, with 15 bases between. The length of the CDR3 is 16 residues. The CDR3 reads CASSYGAALYQETQYF. The CDR3 nucleotides are TGTGCCAGCAGTTACGGTGCAGCGCTATATCAAGAGACCCAGTACTTC.

The CDR3 is CASSAGSSNEQFF. CDR3 DNA: TGTGCCAGCAGCGCGGGGTCGAGCAATGAGCAGTTCTTC. The chain employs TRBV9 and TRBJ2-1, with D possibly being TRBD2 (5 bases). The CDR3 has 13 amino acids. Germline-derived CDR1 and CDR2 are SGDLS and YYNGEE. The germline V and J ends were trimmed by 3 bases and 6 bases, with 10 bases remaining between them.

The chain is built from TRBV7-2 and TRBJ2-1; D remains ambiguous. The CDR3 runs 15 residues. The germline V and J ends were trimmed by 8 bases and 0 bases, with 14 bases remaining between them. From germline, CDR1 is SGHTA and CDR2 FQGNSA. CDR3 residues: CASSLSRSSYNEQFF. The CDR3 nucleotides read TGTGCCAGCTCCTTAAGCAGGAGCTCCTACAATGAGCAGTTCTTC. The whole variable domain, remainder taken from reference TRBV7-2 and TRBJ2-1, is GAGVSQSPSNKVTEKGKDVELRCDPISGHTALYWYRQSLGQGLEFLIYFQGNSAPDKSGLPSDRFSAERTGGSVSTLTIQRTQQEDSAVYLCASSLSRSSYNEQFFGPGTRLTVL.

The rearrangement joins TRBV2 to TRBJ2-3; 8 bases map to TRBD2. Trimming at V came to 6 bases and at J to 5 bases, leaving 7 bases not matched to a gene. Per germline, CDR1 SNHLY and CDR2 FYNNEI. The CDR3 length is 14 residues. The CDR3 region is CASRETSDVDTQYF. The CDR3 DNA follows: TGTGCCAGCAGGGAGACTAGCGATGTAGATACGCAGTATTTT.

Of note for this clonotype: An end of the junction differs from the germline gene, which may be a read error. The rearrangement joins TRBV20-1 to TRBJ1-2; D ambiguous. Per the germline V gene, CDR1 is DFQATT and CDR2 is SNEGSKA (reference sequence). The CDR3 length is 12 residues. CDR3 nucleotides: TGCAGGGCTAGAGAAAGGCCATATGGCTACACCTTC. It codes for CRARERPYGYTF.

The rearrangement links TRBV28 to TRBJ2-5; D unresolved. This CDR3 spans 13 amino acids. The V end was cut by 7 bases, the J end by 4 bases, with 13 bases between. The germline V gene encodes CDR1 MDHEN and CDR2 SYDVKM. This chain's CDR3 is CASTDGYSETQYF. As DNA, the CDR3 is TGTGCCAGCACCGACGGGTACTCAGAGACCCAGTACTTC.

The chain links TRBV20-1 to TRBJ1-2, with 10 bases fitting TRBD1. V lost 1 base to trimming and J lost 5 bases; unmatched junction nucleotides: 7. CDR1 is DFQATT and CDR2 is SNEGSKA in the germline V gene (reference sequence). The CDR3 runs to 15 residues. CDR3 protein: CSARAGGTGEYGYTF. DNA for the CDR3: TGCAGTGCTAGAGCAGGAGGGACAGGGGAGTATGGCTACACCTTC.

The chain employs TRBV28 and TRBJ2-3; D is perhaps TRBD2 (5 bases). The V gene lost 8 bases and the J gene lost 6 bases, with 15 bases spanning the gap. The CDR3 totals 13 residues. CDR1 and CDR2 from the germline V gene are MDHEN and SYDVKM. CDR3 sequence: CASLMRAGDTQYF. CDR3 DNA sequence: TGTGCCAGCCTTATGAGGGCCGGTGATACGCAGTATTTT.

The chain has TRBV20-1 and TRBJ2-7; 11 bases are a match to TRBD1. Unmatched junction bases numbered 14, after V lost 1 base and J lost 6 bases. The CDR3 is 17 amino acids. Germline lookup yields CDR1 DFQATT and CDR2 SNEGSKA (reference sequence). The CDR3, as DNA: TGCAGTGCTAGAGGCTCTGATGGGACAGGGGGTTATGGCGAGCAGTACTTC. As protein: CSARGSDGTGGYGEQYF.